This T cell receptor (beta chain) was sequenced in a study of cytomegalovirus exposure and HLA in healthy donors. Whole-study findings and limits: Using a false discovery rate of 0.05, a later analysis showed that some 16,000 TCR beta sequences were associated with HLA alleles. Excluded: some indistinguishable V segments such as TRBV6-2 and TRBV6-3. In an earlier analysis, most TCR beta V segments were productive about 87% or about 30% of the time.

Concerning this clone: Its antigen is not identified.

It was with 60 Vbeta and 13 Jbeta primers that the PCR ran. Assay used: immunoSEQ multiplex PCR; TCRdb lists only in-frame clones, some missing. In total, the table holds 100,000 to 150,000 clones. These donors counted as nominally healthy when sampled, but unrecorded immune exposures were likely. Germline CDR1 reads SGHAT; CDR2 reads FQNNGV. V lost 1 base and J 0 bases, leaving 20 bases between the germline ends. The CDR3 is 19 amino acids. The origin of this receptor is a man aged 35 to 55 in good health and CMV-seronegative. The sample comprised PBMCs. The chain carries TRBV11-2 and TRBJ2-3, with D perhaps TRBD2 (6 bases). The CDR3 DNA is TGTGCCAGCAGCTTAGTACTTGGACTATCCGGGAGAAGCACAGATACGCAGTATTTT. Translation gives CASSLVLGLSGRSTDTQYF.